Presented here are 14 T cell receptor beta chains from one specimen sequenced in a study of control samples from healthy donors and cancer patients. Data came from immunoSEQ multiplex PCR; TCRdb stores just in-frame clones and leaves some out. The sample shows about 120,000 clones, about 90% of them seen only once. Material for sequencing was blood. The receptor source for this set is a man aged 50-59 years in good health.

The CDR3 DNA follows: TGCGCCAGCAGCCCCGACAGTTCCAATGAGCAGTTCTTC. This gives the protein CASSPDSSNEQFF. The rearrangement joins TRBV4-1 to TRBJ2-1; D is possibly TRBD1 (5 bases). With 4 bases removed from V and 6 bases from J, the gap between germline ends came to 10 bases. The CDR3 length is 13 residues. From germline, CDR1 is MGHRA and CDR2 YSYEKL.

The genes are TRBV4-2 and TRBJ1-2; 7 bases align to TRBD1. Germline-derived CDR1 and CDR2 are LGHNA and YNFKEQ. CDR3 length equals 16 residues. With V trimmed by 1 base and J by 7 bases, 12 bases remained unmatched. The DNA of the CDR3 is TGTGCCAGCAGCCAAGGACAGGGTGAGCTACAGGGTGGCTACACCTTC. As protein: CASSQGQGELQGGYTF.

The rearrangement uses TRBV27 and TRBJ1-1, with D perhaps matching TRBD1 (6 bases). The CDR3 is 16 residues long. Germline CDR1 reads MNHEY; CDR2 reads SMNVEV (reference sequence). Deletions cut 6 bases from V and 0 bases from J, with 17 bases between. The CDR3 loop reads CASRGSGQIMNTEAFF. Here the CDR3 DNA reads TGTGCCAGCAGGGGGAGCGGACAGATTATGAACACTGAAGCTTTCTTT.

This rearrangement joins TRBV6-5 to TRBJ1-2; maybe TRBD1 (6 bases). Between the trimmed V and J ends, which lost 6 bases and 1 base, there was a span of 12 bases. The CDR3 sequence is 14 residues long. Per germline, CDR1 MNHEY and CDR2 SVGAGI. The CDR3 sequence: CASSTLDSNYGYTF. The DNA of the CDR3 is TGTGCCAGCAGCACCTTGGACAGTAACTATGGCTACACCTTC.

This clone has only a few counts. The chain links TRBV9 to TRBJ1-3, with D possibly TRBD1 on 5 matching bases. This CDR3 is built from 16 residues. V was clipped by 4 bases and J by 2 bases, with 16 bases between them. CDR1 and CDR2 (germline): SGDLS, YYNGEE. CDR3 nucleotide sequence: TGTGCCAGCAGCTCACGTGATGGGGGTACTGGAAACACCATATATTTT. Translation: CASSSRDGGTGNTIYF.

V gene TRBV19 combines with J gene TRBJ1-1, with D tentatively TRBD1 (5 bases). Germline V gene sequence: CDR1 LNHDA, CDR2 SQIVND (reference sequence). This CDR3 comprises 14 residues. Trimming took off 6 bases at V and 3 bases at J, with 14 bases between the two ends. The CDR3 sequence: CASSPGSRYTEAFF. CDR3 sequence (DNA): TGTGCCAGTAGCCCAGGGTCTCGGTACACTGAAGCTTTCTTT. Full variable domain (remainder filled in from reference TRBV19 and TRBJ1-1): DGGITQSPKYLFRKEGQNVTLSCEQNLNHDAMYWYRQDPGQGLRLIYYSQIVNDFQKGDIAEGYSVSREKKESFPLTVTSAQKNPTAFYLCASSPGSRYTEAFFGQGTRLTVV.

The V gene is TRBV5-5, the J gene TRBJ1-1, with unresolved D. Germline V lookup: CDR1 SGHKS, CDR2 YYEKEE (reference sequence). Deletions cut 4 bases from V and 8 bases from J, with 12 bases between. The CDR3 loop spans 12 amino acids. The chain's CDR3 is CASSQREEEAFF. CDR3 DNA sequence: TGTGCCAGCAGCCAAAGGGAAGAGGAAGCTTTCTTT.

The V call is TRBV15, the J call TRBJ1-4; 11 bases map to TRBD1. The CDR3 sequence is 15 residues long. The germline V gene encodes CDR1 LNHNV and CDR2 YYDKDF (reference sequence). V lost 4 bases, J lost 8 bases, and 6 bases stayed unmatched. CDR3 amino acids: CATSNLDRGQEKLFF. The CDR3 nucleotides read TGTGCCACCAGCAACCTGGACAGGGGGCAAGAAAAACTGTTTTTT.

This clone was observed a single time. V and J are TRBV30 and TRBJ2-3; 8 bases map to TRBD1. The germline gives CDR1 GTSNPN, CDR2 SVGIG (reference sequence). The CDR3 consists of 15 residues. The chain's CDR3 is CASAHRGFSTDTQYF. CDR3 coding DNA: TGTGCATCGGCACACAGGGGGTTTAGCACAGATACGCAGTATTTT.

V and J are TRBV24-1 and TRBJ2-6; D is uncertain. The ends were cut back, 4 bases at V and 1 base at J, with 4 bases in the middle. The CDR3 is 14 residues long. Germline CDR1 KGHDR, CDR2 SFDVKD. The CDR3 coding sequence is TGTGCCACCAGTGAGTCATCTGGGGCCAACGTCCTGACTTTC. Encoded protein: CATSESSGANVLTF.

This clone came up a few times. The CDR3 region is CASSSEQGRDRNEQYF. The CDR3, as DNA: TGTGCCAGCAGCTCAGAACAAGGCAGAGACAGGAACGAGCAGTACTTC. V and J are TRBV5-4 and TRBJ2-7, with D perhaps TRBD1 (6 bases). This CDR3 region has 16 residues. The germline V and J ends were trimmed by 3 bases and 5 bases, with 21 bases remaining between them. Looked up from germline, CDR1 is SGHNT and CDR2 is YYREEE (reference sequence).

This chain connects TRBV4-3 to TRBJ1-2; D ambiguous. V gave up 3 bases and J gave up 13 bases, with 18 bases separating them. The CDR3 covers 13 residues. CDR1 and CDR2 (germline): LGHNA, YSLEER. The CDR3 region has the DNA TGCGCCAGCAGCCAGTATCAGGACTCTATAGGCACCTTC. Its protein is CASSQYQDSIGTF.

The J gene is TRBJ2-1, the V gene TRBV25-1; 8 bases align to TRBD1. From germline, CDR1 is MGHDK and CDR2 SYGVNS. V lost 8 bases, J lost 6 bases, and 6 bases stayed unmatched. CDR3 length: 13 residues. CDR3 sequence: CASSGQGSNEQFF. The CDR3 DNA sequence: TGTGCCAGCTCCGGACAGGGATCCAATGAGCAGTTCTTC.

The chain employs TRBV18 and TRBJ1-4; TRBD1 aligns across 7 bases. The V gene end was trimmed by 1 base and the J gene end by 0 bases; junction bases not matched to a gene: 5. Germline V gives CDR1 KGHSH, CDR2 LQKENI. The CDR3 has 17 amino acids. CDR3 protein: CASSPRRDSATNEKLFF. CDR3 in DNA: TGTGCCAGCTCACCACGCCGGGACAGTGCAACTAATGAAAAACTGTTTTTT.